This TCR beta chain was observed in a study of preoperative IRX-2 immunotherapy in early breast cancer. Stated treatment: preoperative locoregional IRX-2 cytokine immunotherapy. Per the germline V gene, CDR1 is KGHSH and CDR2 is LQKENI. Trimming left V 5 bases short and J 1 base short, with 8 bases between. The CDR3 loop spans 13 amino acids. Some clones are missing from TCRdb's copy, which holds only in-frame ones; the method was immunoSEQ multiplex PCR. Here the sample spans under 3,500 clones, 78% being singletons. The V and J genes are TRBV18 and TRBJ1-1; D ambiguous. Sequences were derived from tumor tissue, sampled after IRX-2 immunotherapy. This receptor was identified in a human donor with breast cancer. For the CDR3, the DNA is TGTGCCAGCTCAGCGGACGAGAACACTGAAGCTTTCTTT. It encodes CASSADENTEAFF. Combining the CDR3 with reference TRBV18 and TRBJ1-1 gives the whole variable domain NAGVMQNPRHLVRRRGQEARLRCSPMKGHSHVYWYRQLPEEGLKFMVYLQKENIIDESGMPKERFSAEFPKEGPSILRIQQVVRGDSAAYFCASSADENTEAFFGQGTRLTVV.